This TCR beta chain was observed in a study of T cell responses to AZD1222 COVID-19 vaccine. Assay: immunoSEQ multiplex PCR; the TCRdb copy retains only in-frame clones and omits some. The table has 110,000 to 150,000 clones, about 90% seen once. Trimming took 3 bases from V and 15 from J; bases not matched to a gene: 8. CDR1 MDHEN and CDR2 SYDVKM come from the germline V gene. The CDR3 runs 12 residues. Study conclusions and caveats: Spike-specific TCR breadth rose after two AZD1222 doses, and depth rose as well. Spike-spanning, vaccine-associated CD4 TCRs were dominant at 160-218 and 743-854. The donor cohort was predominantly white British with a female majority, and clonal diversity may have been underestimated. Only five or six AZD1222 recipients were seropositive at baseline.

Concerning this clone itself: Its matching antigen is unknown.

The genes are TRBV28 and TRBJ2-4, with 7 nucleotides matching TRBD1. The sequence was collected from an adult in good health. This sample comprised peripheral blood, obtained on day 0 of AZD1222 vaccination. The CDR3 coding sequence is TGTGCCAGCAGTTTCCCAACAGGGGCCAGGTACTTC. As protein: CASSFPTGARYF.